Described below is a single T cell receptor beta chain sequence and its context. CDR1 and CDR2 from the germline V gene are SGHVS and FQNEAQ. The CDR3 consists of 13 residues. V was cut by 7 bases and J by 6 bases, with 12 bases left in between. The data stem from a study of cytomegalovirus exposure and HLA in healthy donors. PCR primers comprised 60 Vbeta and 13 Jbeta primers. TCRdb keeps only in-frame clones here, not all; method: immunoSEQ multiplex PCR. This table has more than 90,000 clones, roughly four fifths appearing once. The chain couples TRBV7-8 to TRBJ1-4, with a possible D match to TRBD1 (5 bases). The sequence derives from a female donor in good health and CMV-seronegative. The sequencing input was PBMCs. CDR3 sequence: CASTLGGYEKLFF. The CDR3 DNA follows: TGTGCCAGCACCCTGGGGGGGTATGAAAAACTGTTTTTT.